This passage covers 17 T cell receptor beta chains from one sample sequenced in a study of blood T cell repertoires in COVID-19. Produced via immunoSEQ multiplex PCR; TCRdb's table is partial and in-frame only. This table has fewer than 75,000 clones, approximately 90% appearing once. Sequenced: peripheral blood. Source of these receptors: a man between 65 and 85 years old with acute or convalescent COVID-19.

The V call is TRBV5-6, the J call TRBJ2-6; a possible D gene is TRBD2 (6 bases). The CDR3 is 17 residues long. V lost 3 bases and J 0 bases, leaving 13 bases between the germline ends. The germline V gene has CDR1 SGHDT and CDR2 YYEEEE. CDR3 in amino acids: CASSSGGKSSGANVLTF. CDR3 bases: TGTGCCAGCAGCTCCGGGGGAAAGAGCTCTGGGGCCAACGTCCTGACTTTC.

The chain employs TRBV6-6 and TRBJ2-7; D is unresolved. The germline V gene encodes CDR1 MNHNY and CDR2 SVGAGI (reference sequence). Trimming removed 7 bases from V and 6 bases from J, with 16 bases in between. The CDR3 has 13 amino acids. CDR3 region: CASKVSSVGEQYF. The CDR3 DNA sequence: TGTGCCAGCAAGGTATCCAGCGTCGGCGAGCAGTACTTC.

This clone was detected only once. In nucleotides, the CDR3 is TGTGCCAGCAGCTTGTGGGGATCGGACAGCCAAGAGACCCAGTACTTC. This encodes CASSLWGSDSQETQYF. The gene calls are TRBV5-8 and TRBJ2-5; D might be TRBD1 (6 bases). The CDR3 contains 16 residues. V gave up 1 base and J gave up 1 base, with 14 bases separating them. CDR1 and CDR2 from the germline V gene are SGHTS and YDEGEE.

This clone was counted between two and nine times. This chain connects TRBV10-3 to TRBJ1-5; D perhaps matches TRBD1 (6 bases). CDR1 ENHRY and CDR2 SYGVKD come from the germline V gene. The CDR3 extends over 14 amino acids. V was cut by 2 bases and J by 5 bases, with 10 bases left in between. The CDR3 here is CAISEAAGDQPQHF. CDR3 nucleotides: TGTGCCATCAGTGAGGCGGCAGGGGATCAGCCCCAGCATTTT.

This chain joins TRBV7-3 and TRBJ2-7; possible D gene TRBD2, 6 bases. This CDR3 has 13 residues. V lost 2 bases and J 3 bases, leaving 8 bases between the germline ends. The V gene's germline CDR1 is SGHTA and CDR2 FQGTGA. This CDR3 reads CASSLFSGYEQYF. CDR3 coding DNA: TGTGCCAGCAGCTTATTTAGCGGCTACGAGCAGTACTTC.

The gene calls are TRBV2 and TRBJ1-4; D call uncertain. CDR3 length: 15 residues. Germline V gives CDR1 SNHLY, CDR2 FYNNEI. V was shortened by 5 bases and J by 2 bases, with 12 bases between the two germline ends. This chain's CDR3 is CASSSNHGTNEKLFF. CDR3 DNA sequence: TGTGCCAGCAGTTCGAACCACGGGACTAATGAAAAACTGTTTTTT.

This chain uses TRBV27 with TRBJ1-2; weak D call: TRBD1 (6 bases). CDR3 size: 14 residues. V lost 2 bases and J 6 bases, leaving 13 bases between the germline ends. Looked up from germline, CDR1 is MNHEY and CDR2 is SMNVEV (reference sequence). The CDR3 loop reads CASSLSRGNHGYTF. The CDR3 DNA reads TGTGCCAGCAGTTTAAGCAGGGGAAATCATGGCTACACCTTC.

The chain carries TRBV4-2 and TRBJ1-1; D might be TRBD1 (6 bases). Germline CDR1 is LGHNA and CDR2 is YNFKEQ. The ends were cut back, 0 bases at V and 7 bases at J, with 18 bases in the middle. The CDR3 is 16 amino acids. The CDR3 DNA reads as TGTGCCAGCAGCCAAGATAGTTCTGGGGGGGCTAATGAAGCTTTCTTT. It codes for CASSQDSSGGANEAFF.

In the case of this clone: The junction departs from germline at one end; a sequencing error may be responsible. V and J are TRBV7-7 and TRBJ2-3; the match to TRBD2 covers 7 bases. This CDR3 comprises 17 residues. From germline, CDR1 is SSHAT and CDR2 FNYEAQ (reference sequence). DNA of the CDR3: TGTGCTAGCAGCTTAGCGAGGACTAGGTCTAGCACAGATACGCAGTATTTT. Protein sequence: CASSLARTRSSTDTQYF.

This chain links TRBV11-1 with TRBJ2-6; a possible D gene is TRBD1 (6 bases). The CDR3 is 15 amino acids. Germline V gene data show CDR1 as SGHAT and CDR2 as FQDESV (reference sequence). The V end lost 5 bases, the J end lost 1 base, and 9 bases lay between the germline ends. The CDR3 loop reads CASSPGQSGANVLTF. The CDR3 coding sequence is TGTGCCAGCAGCCCAGGACAGTCTGGGGCCAACGTCCTGACTTTC.

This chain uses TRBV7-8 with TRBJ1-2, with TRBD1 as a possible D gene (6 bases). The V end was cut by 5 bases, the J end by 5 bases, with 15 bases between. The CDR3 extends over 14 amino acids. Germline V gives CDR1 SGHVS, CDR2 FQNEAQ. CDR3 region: CASSPGQPLYGYTF. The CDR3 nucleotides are TGTGCCAGCAGCCCCGGACAGCCTTTATATGGCTACACCTTC.

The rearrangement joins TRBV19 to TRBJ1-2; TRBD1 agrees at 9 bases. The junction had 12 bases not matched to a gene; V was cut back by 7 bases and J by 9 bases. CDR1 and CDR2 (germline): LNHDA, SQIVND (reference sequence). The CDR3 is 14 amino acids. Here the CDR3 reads CASTMWTGQGSYTF. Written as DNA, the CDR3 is TGTGCCAGTACCATGTGGACGGGACAGGGAAGCTACACCTTC. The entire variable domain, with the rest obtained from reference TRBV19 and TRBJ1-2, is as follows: DGGITQSPKYLFRKEGQNVTLSCEQNLNHDAMYWYRQDPGQGLRLIYYSQIVNDFQKGDIAEGYSVSREKKESFPLTVTSAQKNPTAFYLCASTMWTGQGSYTFGSGTRLTVV.

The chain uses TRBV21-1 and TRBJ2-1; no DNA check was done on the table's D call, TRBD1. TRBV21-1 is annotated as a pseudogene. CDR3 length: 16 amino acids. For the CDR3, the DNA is TGTGCCAGCAGCACCGGCACGGGACAGCCGTACAATGAGCAGTTCTTC. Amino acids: CASSTGTGQPYNEQFF.

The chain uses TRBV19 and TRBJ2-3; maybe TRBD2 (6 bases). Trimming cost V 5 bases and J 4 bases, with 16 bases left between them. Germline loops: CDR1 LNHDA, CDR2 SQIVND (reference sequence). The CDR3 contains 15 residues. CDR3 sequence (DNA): TGTGCCAGTAGTGCTGGGGCGCGGGGATCAGATACGCAGTATTTT. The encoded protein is CASSAGARGSDTQYF.

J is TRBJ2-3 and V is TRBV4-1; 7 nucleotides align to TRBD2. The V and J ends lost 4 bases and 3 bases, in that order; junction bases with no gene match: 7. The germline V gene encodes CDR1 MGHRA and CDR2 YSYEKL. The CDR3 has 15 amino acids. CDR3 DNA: TGCGCCAGCAGCCCACTTACCGGGGGGACAGATACGCAGTATTTT. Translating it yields CASSPLTGGTDTQYF.

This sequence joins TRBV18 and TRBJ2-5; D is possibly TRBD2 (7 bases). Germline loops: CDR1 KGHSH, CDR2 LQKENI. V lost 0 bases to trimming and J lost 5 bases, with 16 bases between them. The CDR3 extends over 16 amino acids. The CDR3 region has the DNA TGTGCCAGCTCACCACCCGGGGGGCCGAGGATTGAGACCCAGTACTTC. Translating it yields CASSPPGGPRIETQYF.

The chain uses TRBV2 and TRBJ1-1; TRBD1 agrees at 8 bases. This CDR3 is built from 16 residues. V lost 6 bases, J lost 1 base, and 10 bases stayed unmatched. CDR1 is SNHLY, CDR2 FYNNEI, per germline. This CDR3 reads CASRDDRGYENTEAFF. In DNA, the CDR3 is TGTGCCAGCAGGGACGACAGGGGCTATGAGAACACTGAAGCTTTCTTT. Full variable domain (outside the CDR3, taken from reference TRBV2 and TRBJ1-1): EPEVTQTPSHQVTQMGQEVILRCVPISNHLYFYWYRQILGQKVEFLVSFYNNEISEKSEIFDDQFSVERPDGSNFTLKIRSTKLEDSAMYFCASRDDRGYENTEAFFGQGTRLTVV.